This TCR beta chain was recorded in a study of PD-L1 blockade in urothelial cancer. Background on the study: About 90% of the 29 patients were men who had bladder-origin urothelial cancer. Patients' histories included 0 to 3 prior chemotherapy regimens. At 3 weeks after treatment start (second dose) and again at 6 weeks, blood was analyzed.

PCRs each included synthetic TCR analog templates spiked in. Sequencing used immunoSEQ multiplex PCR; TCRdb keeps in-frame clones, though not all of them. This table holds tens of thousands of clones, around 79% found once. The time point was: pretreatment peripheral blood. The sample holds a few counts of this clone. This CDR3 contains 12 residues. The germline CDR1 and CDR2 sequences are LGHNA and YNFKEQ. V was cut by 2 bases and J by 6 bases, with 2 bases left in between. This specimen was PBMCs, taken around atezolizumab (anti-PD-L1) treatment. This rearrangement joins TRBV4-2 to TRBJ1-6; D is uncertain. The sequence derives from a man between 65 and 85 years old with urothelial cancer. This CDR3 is CASSQRNSPLHF. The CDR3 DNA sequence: TGTGCCAGCAGCCAACGTAATTCACCCCTCCACTTT.